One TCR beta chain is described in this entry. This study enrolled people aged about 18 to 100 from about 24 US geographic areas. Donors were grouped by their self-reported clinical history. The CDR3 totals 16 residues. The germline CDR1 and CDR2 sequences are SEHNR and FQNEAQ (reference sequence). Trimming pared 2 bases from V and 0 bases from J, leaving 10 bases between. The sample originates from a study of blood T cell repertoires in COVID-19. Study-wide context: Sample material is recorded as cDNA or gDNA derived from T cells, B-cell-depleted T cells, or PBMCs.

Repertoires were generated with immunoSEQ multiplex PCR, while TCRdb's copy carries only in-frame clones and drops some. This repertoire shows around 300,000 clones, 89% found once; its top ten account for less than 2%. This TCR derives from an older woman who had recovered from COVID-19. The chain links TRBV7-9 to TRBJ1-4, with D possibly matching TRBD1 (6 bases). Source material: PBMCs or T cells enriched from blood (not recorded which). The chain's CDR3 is CASSLRDNPTNEKLFF. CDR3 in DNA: TGTGCCAGCAGCTTAAGGGACAATCCAACTAATGAAAAACTGTTTTTT.